This T cell receptor (beta chain) is from a study of blood T cell repertoires in COVID-19. Looking at the study overall: Samples taken during acute and convalescent COVID-19 were collected in the United States, Italy and Spain. The analysed material was cDNA or gDNA that came from T cells, B-cell-depleted T cells, or PBMCs.

CDR1 and CDR2 (germline): SGHRS, YFSETQ. The CDR3 is made up of 16 amino acids. After removal of 0 bases from V and 4 bases from J, the junction contained 4 bases not matched to a gene. In the original analysis: Scientists estimated how many nucleated cells there were by amplifying reference gene primers. Profiled with immunoSEQ multiplex PCR; TCRdb holds only in-frame clones, not every one. The D gene and trimming were derived from the DNA, and the V and J assignments and clone size from that table. The sample holds 140,000 or so clones; 80% to 90% are singletons and the top ten take just under 0.95%.

The TCR sequence derives from a woman aged 45-65 years with acute or convalescent COVID-19. The chain uses TRBV5-1 and TRBJ1-6, with TRBD1 matching 7 bases. Sequenced: peripheral blood. The CDR3 nucleotides are TGCGCCAGCAGCTTGGACGTGGGACAGTATAATTCACCCCTCCACTTT. It specifies CASSLDVGQYNSPLHF.